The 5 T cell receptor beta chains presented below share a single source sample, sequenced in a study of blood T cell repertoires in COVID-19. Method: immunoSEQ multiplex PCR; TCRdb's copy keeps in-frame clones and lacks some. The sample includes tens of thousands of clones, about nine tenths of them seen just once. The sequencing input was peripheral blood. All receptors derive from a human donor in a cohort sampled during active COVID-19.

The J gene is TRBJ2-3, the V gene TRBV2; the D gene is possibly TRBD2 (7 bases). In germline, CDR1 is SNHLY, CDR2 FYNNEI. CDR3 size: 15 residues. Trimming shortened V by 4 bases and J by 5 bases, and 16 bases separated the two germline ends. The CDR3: CASSVNGGQGDTQYF. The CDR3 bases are TGTGCCAGCAGTGTAAACGGGGGGCAGGGAGATACGCAGTATTTT.

In DNA, the CDR3 is TGTGCCAGCAGTTCACAGGGGGCGCGGCACGGTGGCTACACCTTC. Translating gives CASSSQGARHGGYTF. J is TRBJ1-2 and V is TRBV27; TRBD1 agrees at 9 bases. Looked up from germline, CDR1 is MNHEY and CDR2 is SMNVEV (reference sequence). This CDR3 has 15 amino acids. V dropped 4 bases and J dropped 7; count of bases not matched to a gene: 10.

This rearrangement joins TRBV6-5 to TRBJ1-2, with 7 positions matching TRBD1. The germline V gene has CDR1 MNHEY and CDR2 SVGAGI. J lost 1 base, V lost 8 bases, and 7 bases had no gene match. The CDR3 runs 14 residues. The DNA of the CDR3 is TGTGCCAGCTGGTCGACAGGGAATAACTATGGCTACACCTTC. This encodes CASWSTGNNYGYTF.

In DNA form, the CDR3 reads TGCGCCAGCAGCCGTGAAGCTACAGGATATGGCTACACCTTC. Protein: CASSREATGYGYTF. The chain couples TRBV4-3 to TRBJ1-2; maybe TRBD1 (5 bases). V lost 4 bases to trimming and J lost 5 bases, with 14 bases between them. Germline assignment: CDR1 LGHNA and CDR2 YSLEER. The CDR3 is 14 amino acids.

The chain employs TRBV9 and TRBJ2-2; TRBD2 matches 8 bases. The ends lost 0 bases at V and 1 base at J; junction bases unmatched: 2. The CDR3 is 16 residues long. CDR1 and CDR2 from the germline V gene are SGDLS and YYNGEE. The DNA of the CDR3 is TGTGCCAGCAGCGTAGGAACTAGCGGGAACACCGGGGAGCTGTTTTTT. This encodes CASSVGTSGNTGELFF.